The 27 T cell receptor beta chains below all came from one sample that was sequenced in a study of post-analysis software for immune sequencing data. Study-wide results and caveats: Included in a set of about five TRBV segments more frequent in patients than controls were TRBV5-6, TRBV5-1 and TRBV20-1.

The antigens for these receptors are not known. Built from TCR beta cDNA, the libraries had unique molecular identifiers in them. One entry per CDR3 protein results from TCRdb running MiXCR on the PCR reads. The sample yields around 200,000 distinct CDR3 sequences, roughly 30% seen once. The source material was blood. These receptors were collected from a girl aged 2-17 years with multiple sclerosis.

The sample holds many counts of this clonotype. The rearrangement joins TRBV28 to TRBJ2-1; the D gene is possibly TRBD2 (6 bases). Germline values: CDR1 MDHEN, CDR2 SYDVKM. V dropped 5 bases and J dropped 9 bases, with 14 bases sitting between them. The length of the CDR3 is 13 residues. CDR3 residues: CASSPYLASEQFF. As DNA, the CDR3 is TGTGCCAGCAGTCCCTACCTAGCGTCTGAGCAGTTCTTC.

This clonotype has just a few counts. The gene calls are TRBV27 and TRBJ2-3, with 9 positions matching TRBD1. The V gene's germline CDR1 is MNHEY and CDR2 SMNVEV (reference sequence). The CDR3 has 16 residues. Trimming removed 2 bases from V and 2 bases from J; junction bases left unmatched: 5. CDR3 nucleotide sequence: TGTGCCAGCAGTTTACTGGACAGGGGCTACACAGATACGCAGTATTTT. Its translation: CASSLLDRGYTDTQYF.

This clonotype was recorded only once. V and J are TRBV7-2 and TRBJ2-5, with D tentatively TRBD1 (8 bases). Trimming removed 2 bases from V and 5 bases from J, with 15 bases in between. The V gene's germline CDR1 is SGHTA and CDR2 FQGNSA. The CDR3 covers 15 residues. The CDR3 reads CASSLLYRGGETQYF. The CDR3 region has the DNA TGTGCCAGCAGCTTACTCTACAGGGGGGGGGAGACCCAGTACTTC.

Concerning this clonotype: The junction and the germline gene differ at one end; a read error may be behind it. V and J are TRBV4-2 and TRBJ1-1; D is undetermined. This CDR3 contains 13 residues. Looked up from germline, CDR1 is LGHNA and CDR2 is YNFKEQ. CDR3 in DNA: TGTGCCAACAGCCAAGGCGGTCTCAGTGAAGCTTTCTTT. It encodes CANSQGGLSEAFF.

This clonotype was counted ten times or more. The CDR3 here is CASGSQAGYHGYTF. In DNA, the CDR3 is TGTGCCAGCGGGAGTCAGGCAGGGTATCATGGCTACACCTTC. This rearrangement joins TRBV12-3 or TRBV12-4 to TRBJ1-2; D perhaps matches TRBD1 (5 bases). V was trimmed by 8 bases and J by 6 bases, leaving 19 bases between them. The CDR3 is 14 residues long.

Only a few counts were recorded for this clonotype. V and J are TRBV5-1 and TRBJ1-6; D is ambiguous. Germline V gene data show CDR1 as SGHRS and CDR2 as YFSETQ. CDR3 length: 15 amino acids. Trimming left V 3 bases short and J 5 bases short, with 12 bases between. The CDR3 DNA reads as TGCGCCAGCAGCTCCGGGGATCGGGATAATTCACCCCTCCACTTT. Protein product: CASSSGDRDNSPLHF.

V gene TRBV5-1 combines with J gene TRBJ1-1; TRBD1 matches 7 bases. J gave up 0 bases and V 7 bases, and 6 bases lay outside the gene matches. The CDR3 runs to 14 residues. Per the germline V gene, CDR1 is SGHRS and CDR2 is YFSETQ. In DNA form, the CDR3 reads TGCGCCAGCTTACCCGGGACAGTGAACACTGAAGCTTTCTTT. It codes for CASLPGTVNTEAFF.

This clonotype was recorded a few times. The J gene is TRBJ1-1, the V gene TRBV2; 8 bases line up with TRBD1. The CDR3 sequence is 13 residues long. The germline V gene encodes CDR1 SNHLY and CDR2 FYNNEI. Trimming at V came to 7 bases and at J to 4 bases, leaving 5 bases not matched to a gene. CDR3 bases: TGTGCCAGCACTCCTACAGGGGGCACTGAAGCTTTCTTT. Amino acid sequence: CASTPTGGTEAFF. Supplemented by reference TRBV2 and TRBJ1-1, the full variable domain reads EPEVTQTPSHQVTQMGQEVILRCVPISNHLYFYWYRQILGQKVEFLVSFYNNEISEKSEIFDDQFSVERPDGSNFTLKIRSTKLEDSAMYFCASTPTGGTEAFFGQGTRLTVV.

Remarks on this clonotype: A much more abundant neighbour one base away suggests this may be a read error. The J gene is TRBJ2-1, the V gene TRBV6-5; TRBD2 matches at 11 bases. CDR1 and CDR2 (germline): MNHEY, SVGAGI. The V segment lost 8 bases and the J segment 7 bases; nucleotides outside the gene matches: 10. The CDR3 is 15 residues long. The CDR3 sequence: CASEVAGGGVNEQFF. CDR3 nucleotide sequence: TGTGCCAGCGAGGTAGCGGGAGGGGGGGTTAATGAGCAGTTCTTC.

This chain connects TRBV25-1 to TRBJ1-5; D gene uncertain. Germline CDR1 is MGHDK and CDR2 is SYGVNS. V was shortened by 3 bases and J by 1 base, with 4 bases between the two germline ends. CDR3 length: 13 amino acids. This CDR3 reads CASSERSNQPQHF. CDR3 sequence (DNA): TGTGCCAGCAGTGAGCGGAGCAATCAGCCCCAGCATTTT.

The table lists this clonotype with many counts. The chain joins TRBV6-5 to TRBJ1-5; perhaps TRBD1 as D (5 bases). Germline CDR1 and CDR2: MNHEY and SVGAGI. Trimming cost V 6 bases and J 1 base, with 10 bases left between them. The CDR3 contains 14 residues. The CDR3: CASRATVSNQPQHF. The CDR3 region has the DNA TGTGCCAGCAGAGCGACAGTAAGCAATCAGCCCCAGCATTTT.

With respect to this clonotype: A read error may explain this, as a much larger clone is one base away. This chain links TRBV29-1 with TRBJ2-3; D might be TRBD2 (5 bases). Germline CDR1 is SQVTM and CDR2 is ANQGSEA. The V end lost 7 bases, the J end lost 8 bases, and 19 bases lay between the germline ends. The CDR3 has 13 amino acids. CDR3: CSALAPLSGTQYF. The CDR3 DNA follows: TGCAGCGCCCTAGCTCCCCTGAGTGGTACGCAGTATTTT.

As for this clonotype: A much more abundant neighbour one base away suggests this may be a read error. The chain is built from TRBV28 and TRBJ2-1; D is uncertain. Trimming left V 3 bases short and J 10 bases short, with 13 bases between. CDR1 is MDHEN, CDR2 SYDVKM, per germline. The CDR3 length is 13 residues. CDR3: CASSLGLHYEQFF. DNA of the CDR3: TGTGCCAGCAGTTTGGGTTTACACTACGAGCAGTTCTTC.

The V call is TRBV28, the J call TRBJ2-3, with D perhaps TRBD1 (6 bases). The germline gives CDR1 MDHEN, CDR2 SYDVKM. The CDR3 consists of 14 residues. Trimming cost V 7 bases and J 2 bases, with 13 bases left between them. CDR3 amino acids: CASTKGQLTDTQYF. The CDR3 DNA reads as TGTGCCAGCACGAAAGGACAGCTCACAGATACGCAGTATTTT.

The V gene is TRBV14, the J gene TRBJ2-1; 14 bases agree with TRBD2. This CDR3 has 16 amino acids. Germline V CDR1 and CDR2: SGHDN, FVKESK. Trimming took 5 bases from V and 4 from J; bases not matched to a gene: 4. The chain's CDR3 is CASSFRLAGGYNEQFF. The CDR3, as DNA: TGTGCCAGCAGCTTCCGACTAGCGGGAGGGTACAATGAGCAGTTCTTC.

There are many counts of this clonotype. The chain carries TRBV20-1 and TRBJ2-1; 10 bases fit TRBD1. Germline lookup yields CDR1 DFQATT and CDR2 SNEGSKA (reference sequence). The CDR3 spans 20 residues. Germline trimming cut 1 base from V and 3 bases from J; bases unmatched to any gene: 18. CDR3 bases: TGCAGTGCTAGAGGGACAGGGGGACTAGGGGTCCCACGGAACTACAATGAGCAGTTCTTC. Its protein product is CSARGTGGLGVPRNYNEQFF.

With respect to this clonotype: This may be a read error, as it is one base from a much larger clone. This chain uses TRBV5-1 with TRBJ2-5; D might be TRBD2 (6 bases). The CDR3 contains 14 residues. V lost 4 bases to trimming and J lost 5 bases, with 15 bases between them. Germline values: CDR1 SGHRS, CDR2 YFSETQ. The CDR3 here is CASSPGTGEETQYF. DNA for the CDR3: TGCGCCAGCAGCCCTGGGACTGGCGAGGAGACCCAGTACTTC.

The CDR3: CASSPPSAGGLDTQYF. In nucleotides, the CDR3 is TGTGCCAGCTCACCACCGTCAGCGGGAGGATTAGATACGCAGTATTTT. The chain links TRBV18 to TRBJ2-3, with TRBD2 matching 9 bases. V shed 0 bases, J shed 5 bases, and the junction held 6 bases outside the gene matches. Per the germline V gene, CDR1 is KGHSH and CDR2 is LQKENI. The CDR3 spans 16 residues. The full variable domain, completed using reference TRBV18 and TRBJ2-3, is NAGVMQNPRHLVRRRGQEARLRCSPMKGHSHVYWYRQLPEEGLKFMVYLQKENIIDESGMPKERFSAEFPKEGPSILRIQQVVRGDSAAYFCASSPPSAGGLDTQYFGPGTRLTVL.

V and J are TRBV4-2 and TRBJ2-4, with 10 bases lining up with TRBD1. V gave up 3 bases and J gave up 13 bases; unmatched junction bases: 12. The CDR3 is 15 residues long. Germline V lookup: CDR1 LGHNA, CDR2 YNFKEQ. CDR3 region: CASSQGTGALGEQYF. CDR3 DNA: TGTGCCAGCAGCCAGGGGACAGGGGCGTTGGGAGAGCAGTACTTC.

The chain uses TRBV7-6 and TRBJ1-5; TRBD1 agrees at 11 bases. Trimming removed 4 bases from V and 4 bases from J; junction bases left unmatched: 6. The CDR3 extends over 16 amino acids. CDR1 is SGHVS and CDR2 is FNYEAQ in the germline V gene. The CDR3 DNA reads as TGTGCCAGCAGCTCGGGGACAGGGGGTTTAAATCAGCCCCAGCATTTT. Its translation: CASSSGTGGLNQPQHF.

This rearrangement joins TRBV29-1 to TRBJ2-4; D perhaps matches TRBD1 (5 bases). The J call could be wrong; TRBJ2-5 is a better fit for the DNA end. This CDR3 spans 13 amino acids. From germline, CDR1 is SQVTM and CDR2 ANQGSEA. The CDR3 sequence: CSVGVGVGETQYF. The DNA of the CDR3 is TGCAGCGTTGGGGTAGGGGTCGGAGAGACCCAGTACTTC.

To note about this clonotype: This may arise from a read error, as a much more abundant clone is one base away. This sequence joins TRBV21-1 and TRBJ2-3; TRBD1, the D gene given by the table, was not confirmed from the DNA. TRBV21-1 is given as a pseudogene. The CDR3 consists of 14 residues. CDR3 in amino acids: CASSKADRGDTQYF. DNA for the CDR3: TGTGCCAGCAGCAAGGCGGACAGGGGGGATACGCAGTATTTT.

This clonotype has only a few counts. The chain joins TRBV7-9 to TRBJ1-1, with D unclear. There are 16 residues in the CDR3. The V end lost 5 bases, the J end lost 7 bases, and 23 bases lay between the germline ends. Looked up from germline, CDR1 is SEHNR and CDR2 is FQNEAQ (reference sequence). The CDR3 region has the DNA TGTGCCAGCAGCCCAAGTCCACCGGTGGGAGTTATTGAAGCTTTCTTT. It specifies CASSPSPPVGVIEAFF.

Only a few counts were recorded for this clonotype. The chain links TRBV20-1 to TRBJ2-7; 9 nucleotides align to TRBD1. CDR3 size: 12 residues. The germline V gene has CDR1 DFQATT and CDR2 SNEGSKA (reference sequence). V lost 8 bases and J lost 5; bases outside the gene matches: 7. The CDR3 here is CSSNRGRNEQYF. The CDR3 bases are TGCAGTTCGAACAGGGGGCGGAACGAGCAGTACTTC.

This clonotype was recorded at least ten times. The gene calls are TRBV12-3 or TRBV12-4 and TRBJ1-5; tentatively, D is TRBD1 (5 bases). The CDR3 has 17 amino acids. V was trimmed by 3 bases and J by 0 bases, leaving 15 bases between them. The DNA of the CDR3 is TGTGCCAGCAGTTTTGGAGCAGGGCGGGGTAGCAATCAGCCCCAGCATTTT. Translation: CASSFGAGRGSNQPQHF.

The CDR3 coding sequence is TGTGCCAGCAGCTTAGAACTGGGTCGGGCTAGCGGGGGGTACGAGCAGTACTTC. It yields the protein CASSLELGRASGGYEQYF. The rearrangement links TRBV7-6 to TRBJ2-4; 11 positions match TRBD2. The DNA end is a closer match to TRBJ2-7, so the J assignment may be wrong. The CDR3 has 18 residues. Germline V lookup: CDR1 SGHVS, CDR2 FNYEAQ.

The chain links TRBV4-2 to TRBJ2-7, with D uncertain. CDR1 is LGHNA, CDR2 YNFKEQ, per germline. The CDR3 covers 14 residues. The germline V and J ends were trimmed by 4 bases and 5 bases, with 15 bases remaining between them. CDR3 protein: CASSPSIPEDEQYF. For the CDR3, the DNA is TGTGCCAGCAGCCCATCCATTCCTGAGGACGAGCAGTACTTC.